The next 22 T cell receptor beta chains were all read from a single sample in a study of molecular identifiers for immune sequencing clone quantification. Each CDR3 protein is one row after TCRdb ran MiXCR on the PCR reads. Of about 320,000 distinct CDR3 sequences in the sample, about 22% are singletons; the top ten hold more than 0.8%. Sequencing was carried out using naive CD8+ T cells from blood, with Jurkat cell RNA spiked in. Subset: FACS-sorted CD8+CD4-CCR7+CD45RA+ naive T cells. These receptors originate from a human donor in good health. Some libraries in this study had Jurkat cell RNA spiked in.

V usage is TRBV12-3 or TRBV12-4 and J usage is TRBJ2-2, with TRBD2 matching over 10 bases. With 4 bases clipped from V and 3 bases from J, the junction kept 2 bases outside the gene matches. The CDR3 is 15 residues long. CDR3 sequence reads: CASSSSGSYTGELFF. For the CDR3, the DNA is TGTGCCAGCAGTTCTAGCGGGAGTTACACCGGGGAGCTGTTTTTT.

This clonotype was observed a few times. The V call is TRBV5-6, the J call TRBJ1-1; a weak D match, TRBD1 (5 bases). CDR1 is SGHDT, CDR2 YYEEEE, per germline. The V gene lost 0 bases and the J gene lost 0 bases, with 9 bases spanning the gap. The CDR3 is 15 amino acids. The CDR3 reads CASSLAGTVNTEAFF. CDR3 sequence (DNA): TGTGCCAGCAGCTTGGCTGGGACGGTGAACACTGAAGCTTTCTTT.

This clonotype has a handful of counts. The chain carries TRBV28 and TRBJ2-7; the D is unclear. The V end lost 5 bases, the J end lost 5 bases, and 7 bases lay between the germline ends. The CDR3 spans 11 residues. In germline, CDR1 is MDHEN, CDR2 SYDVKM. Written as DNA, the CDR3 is TGTGCCAGCAGTCTGGTAGACGAGCAGTACTTC. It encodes CASSLVDEQYF.

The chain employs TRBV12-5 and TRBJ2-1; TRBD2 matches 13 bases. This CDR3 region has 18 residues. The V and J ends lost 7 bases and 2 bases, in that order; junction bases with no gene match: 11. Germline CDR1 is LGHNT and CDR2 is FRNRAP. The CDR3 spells CASEPGLAGRYPYNEQFF. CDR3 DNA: TGTGCTAGTGAACCGGGACTAGCGGGGCGCTACCCCTACAATGAGCAGTTCTTC.

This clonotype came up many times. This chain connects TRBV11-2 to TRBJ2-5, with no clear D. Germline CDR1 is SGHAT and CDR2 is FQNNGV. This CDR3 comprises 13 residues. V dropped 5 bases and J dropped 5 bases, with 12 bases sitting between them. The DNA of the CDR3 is TGTGCCAGCAGCCCCCCCGATTTCGAGACCCAGTACTTC. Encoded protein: CASSPPDFETQYF.

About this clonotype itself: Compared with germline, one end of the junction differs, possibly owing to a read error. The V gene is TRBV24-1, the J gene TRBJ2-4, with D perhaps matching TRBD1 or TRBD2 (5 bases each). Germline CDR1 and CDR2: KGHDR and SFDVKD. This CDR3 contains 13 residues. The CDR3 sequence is CATGEGQGNIQYF. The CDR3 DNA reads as TGTGCCACCGGTGAGGGGCAGGGAAACATTCAGTACTTC.

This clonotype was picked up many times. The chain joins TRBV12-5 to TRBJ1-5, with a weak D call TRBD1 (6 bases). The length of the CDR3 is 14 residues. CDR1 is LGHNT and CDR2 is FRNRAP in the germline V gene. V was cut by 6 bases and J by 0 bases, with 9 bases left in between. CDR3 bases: TGTGCTAGTGGGAGGGGGAATAGCAATCAGCCCCAGCATTTT. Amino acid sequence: CASGRGNSNQPQHF.

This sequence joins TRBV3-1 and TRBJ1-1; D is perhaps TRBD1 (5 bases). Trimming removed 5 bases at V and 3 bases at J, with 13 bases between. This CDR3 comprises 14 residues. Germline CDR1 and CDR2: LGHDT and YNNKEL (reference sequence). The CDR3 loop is CASSYGTSDTEAFF. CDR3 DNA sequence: TGTGCCAGCAGCTATGGGACCTCAGACACTGAAGCTTTCTTT.

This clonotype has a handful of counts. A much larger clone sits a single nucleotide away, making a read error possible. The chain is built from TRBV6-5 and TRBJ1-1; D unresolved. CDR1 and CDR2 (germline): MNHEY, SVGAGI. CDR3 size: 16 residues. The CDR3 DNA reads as TGTGCCGGCAGTTATTTTTTCGGGGATATGAACACTGAAGCTTTCTTT. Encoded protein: CAGSYFFGDMNTEAFF.

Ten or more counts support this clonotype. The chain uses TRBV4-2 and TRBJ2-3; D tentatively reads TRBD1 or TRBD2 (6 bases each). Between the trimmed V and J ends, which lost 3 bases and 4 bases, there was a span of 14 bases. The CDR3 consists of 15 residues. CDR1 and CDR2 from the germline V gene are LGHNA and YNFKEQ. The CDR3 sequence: CASSHPGASADTQYF. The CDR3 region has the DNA TGTGCCAGCAGCCATCCGGGGGCTAGTGCAGATACGCAGTATTTT.

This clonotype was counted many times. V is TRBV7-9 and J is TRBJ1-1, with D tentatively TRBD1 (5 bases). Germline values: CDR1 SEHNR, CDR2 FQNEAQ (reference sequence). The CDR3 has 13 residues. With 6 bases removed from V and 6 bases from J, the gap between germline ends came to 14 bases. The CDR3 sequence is CASSQTPGPEAFF. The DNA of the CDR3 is TGTGCCAGCAGTCAAACTCCGGGACCTGAAGCTTTCTTT.

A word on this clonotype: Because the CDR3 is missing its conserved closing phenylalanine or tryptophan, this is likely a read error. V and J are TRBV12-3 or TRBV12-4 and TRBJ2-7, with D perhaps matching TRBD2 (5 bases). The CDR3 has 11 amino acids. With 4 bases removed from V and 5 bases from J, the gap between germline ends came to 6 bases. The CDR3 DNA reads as TGTGCCAGCAGTTCGGAGGACGAGCAGTACTCC. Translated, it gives CASSSEDEQYS.

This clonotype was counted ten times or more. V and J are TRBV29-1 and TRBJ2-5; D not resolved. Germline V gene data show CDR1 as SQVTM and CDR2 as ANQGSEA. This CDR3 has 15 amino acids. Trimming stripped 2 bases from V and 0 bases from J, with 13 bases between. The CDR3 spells CSVELRGTYQETQYF. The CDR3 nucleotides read TGCAGCGTTGAATTACGAGGAACTTACCAAGAGACCCAGTACTTC.

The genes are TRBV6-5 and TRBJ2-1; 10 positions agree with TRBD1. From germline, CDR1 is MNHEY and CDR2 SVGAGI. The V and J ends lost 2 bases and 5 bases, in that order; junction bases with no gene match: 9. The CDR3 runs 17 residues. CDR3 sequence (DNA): TGTGCCAGCAGTTACGCTGTATTTGGGACAGGGGACAATGAGCAGTTCTTC. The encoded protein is CASSYAVFGTGDNEQFF.

The chain's CDR3 is CASSGDLGPGELFF. For the CDR3, the DNA is TGTGCCAGCAGTGGGGACCTAGGACCCGGGGAGCTGTTTTTT. This sequence joins TRBV12-3 or TRBV12-4 and TRBJ2-2; perhaps D is TRBD1 or TRBD2 (5 bases each). The CDR3 has 14 amino acids. V lost 5 bases and J 6 bases, leaving 13 bases between the germline ends.

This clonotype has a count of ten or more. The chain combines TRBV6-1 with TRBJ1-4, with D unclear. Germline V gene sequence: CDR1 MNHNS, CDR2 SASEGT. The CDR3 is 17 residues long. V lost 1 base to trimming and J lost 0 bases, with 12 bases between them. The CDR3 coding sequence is TGTGCCAGCAGTGAAGGCTCGATCCCTTCAACTAATGAAAAACTGTTTTTT. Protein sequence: CASSEGSIPSTNEKLFF.

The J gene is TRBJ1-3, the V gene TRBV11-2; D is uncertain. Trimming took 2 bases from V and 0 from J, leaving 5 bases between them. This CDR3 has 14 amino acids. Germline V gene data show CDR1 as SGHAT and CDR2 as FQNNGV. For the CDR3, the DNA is TGTGCCAGCAGCTTACCCAACTCTGGAAACACCATATATTTT. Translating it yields CASSLPNSGNTIYF.

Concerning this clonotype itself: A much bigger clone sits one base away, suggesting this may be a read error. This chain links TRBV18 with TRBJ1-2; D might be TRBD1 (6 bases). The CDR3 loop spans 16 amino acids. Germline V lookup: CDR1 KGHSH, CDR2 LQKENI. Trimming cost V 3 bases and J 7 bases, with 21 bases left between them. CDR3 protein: CASSPDGAGTLRGYTF. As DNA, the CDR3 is TGTGCCAGCTCACCGGACGGGGCCGGGACACTGCGTGGCTACACCTTC.

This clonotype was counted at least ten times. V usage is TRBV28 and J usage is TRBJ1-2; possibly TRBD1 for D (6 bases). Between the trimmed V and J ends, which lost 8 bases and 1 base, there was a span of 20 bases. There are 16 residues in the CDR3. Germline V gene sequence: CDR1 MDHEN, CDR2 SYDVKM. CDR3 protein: CASLMDSNHLNYGYTF. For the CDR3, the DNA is TGTGCCAGCCTCATGGACAGCAATCACCTTAACTATGGCTACACCTTC.

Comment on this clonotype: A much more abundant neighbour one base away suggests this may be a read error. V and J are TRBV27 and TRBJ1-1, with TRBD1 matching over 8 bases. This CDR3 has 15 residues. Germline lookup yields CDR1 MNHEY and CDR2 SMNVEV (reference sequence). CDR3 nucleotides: TGTGCCAGCAGTTGGTCCATGACAGGGGCCACTGAAGCTCTCTTT. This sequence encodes CASSWSMTGATEALF.

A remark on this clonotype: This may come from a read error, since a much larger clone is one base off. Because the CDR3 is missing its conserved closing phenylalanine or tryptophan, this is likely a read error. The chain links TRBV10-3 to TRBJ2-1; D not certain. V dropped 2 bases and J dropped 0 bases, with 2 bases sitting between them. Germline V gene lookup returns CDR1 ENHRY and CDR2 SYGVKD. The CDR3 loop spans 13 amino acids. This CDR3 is CAISESSYNEQFS. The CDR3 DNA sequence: TGTGCCATCAGTGAGAGCTCCTACAATGAGCAGTTCTCC.

The CDR3 spells CSAPPQGTDTQYF. CDR3 DNA: TGCAGTGCTCCACCGCAGGGAACAGATACGCAGTATTTT. The V and J genes are TRBV20-1 and TRBJ2-3; D might be TRBD1 (5 bases). The V end was cut by 5 bases, the J end by 3 bases, with 12 bases between. Germline CDR1 reads DFQATT; CDR2 reads SNEGSKA (reference sequence). The length of the CDR3 is 13 residues.